This TCR beta chain emerged from a study of blood T cells in healthy people across ages. Whole-study context: Capture by template switching was about one barcoded beta molecule per two T cells.

The CDR3 has 13 residues. CDR1 is SGHTA, CDR2 FQGNSA, per germline. Trimming shortened V by 5 bases and J by 4 bases, and 11 bases separated the two germline ends. For the second PCR, which ran for about 6 to 12 cycles, a sample-barcoded 5' primer and a J-beta primer mix were used. Each CDR3 protein is one row after TCRdb ran MiXCR on the 5' RACE reads. The repertoire holds about 1.7 million distinct CDR3 sequences, with approximately 30% as singletons. In the case of this clonotype: The antigen is not known.

The study's findings and limits: A greater number of naive CD4+ cells and higher diversity distinguished long-lived donors from aged donors. Calculation of diversity from one million T cells yielded estimates considered to be underestimates. Strongly correlated with naive T cell percentage was TCR beta diversity.

The sample comprised blood. This sequence joins TRBV7-2 and TRBJ1-1; D might be TRBD1 (5 bases). The clonotype comes from a woman in her twenties or thirties in good health. This chain's CDR3 is CASSLQGVTEAFF. The CDR3 DNA is TGTGCCAGCAGCCTCCAGGGTGTCACTGAAGCTTTCTTT. The whole variable domain, remainder taken from reference TRBV7-2 and TRBJ1-1, is GAGVSQSPSNKVTEKGKDVELRCDPISGHTALYWYRQSLGQGLEFLIYFQGNSAPDKSGLPSDRFSAERTGGSVSTLTIQRTQQEDSAVYLCASSLQGVTEAFFGQGTRLTVV.